Sequencing of this T cell receptor beta chain was carried out in a study of breast tumors, draining lymph nodes, adjacent tissues. Each CDR3 protein is one row after TCRdb ran MiXCR on the multiplex PCR reads. This repertoire shows about 130,000 distinct CDR3 sequences, approximately 20% found once; its top ten account for roughly 2.6%. Samples came from axillary lymph nodes draining the breast cancer. Ten or more counts support this clonotype. Germline trimming cut 1 base from V and 0 bases from J; bases unmatched to any gene: 7. Germline V gene lookup returns CDR1 SGHTA and CDR2 FQGTGA. This CDR3 comprises 18 residues.

The clonotype originates from a female donor with breast cancer. Some clones in this sample may be carry-over from other donors' samples. The chain has TRBV7-3 and TRBJ2-2, with 8 bases matching TRBD2. The sequenced sample was axillary lymph node tissue. CDR3 coding DNA: TGTGCCAGCAGCTTAAGCCCAGCGGGAGTCACGAACACCGGGGAGCTGTTTTTT. Translation gives CASSLSPAGVTNTGELFF.